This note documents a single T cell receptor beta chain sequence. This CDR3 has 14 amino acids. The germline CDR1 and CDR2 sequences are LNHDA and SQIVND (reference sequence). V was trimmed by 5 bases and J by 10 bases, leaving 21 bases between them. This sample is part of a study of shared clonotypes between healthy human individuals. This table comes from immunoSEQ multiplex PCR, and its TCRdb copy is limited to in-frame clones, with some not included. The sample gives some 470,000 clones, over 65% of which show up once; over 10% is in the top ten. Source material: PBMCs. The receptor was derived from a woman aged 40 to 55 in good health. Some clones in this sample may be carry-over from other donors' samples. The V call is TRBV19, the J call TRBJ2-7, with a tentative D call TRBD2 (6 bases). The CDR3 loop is CASSVPGLKLEQYF. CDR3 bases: TGTGCCAGTAGTGTACCGGGACTCAAGTTAGAACAGTACTTC.